This paragraph reports one T cell receptor beta chain. Its antigen is undetermined. The sample is drawn from a study of shared clonotypes between healthy human individuals. For the study at large: In total, the donors were two women and a few men aged 18 to 49. Per donor, CD8 memory used one plate, CD8 naive used two, CD4 memory used three and CD4 naive used three. Overall study findings and caveats: Generally, estimated richness proved larger in naive subsets than it did in memory subsets. When compared with the clonotypes that were shared by all four sorted-subset donors, the non-shared clonotypes turned out to have lower generation probabilities.

The CDR3 extends over 20 amino acids. The ends lost 3 bases at V and 0 bases at J; junction bases unmatched: 11. Germline loops: CDR1 SGHRS, CDR2 YFSETQ. The method was immunoSEQ multiplex PCR; TCRdb's version includes in-frame clones alone and lacks a portion of them. The profile shows approximately 700,000 clones, roughly 73% of them singletons. The chain couples TRBV5-1 to TRBJ2-6; 11 bases fit TRBD2. What was sequenced was memory CD4+ T cells sorted from blood. The sample's subset: CD45RA-negative fraction. This TCR came from a woman in her 30s in good health. In nucleotides, the CDR3 is TGCGCCAGCAGCTCAGGGGGACTAGCGGCGAGCTTCTCTGGGGCCAACGTCCTGACTTTC. The encoded protein is CASSSGGLAASFSGANVLTF.